This entry describes one T cell receptor beta chain. The sample is drawn from a study of blood T cell repertoires in COVID-19. About the study: The study drew acute and convalescent COVID-19 samples from the United States, Italy and Spain. T cells, B-cell-depleted T cells, or PBMCs supplied cDNA or gDNA.

Original methodology: Amplification of reference gene primers was used by the study to estimate nucleated cell counts. Produced via immunoSEQ multiplex PCR; TCRdb's table is partial and in-frame only. That table furnishes V, J and clone size, whereas the DNA furnished D and trimming. The sample yields around 71,000 clones, roughly nine tenths seen once. This CDR3 spans 11 amino acids. Germline CDR1 SQVTM, CDR2 ANQGSEA. V shed 8 bases and J shed 5 bases, with 13 bases lying between them. The sequenced sample was peripheral blood. The clonotype comes from a woman aged 55 to 70 with acute or convalescent COVID-19. The V and J genes are TRBV29-1 and TRBJ2-7, with D maybe TRBD1 (6 bases). The CDR3: CSLIRGNEQYF. As DNA, the CDR3 is TGCAGCTTGATCAGGGGCAACGAGCAGTACTTC.